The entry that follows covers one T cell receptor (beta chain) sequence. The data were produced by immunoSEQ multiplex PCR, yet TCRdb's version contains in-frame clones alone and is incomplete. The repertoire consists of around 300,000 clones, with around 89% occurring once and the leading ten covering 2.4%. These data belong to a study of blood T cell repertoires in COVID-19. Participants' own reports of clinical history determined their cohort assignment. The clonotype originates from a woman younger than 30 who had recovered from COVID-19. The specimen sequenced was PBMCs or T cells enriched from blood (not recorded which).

CDR3 residues: CASSFTGGPELFF. The DNA of the CDR3 is TGTGCCAGCAGTTTCACAGGGGGCCCGGAGCTGTTTTTT. The J gene is TRBJ2-2, the V gene TRBV28; 9 bases fit TRBD1. The CDR3 sequence is 13 residues long. Germline V gives CDR1 MDHEN, CDR2 SYDVKM. V was clipped by 3 bases and J by 10 bases; unmatched bases: 3.